The 19 T cell receptor beta chains below all came from one sample that was sequenced in a study of T cell responses to AZD1222 COVID-19 vaccine (dated by TCRdb to the early 2020s). The time point label on this specimen signifies: baseline before first vaccination. The receptor library was made with the immunoSEQ multiplex PCR assay. TCRdb took this table from immuneACCESS and kept in-frame rearrangements with V and J called. Such tables lack part of the clones; where checked against another copy, unresolved V genes explain under half of the gap, and the rest is unexplained. A total of about 150,000 clones appear in this sample, more than 75% of them only once. The ten largest clones take up approximately 20% of the sample. The sequencing here drew on peripheral blood, taken on day 0 of AZD1222 vaccination. The receptors stem from an adult in good health.

This sequence joins TRBV9 and TRBJ1-1; D remains ambiguous. Trimming took 3 bases from V and 3 from J, leaving 12 bases between them. Germline CDR1 reads SGDLS; CDR2 reads YYNGEE. The CDR3 contains 14 residues. The CDR3 protein is CASSESHYDTEAFF. Written as DNA, the CDR3 is TGTGCCAGCAGCGAGAGTCATTATGACACTGAAGCTTTCTTT.

This clone was recorded only once. This chain connects TRBV7-2 to TRBJ1-2; D gene unclear. Germline CDR1 and CDR2: SGHTA and FQGNSA. The CDR3 covers 15 residues. V was clipped by 1 base and J by 1 base, with 10 bases between them. CDR3 nucleotides: TGTGCCAGCAGCTTAGGGTCTCGGTTTAACTATGGCTACACCTTC. Translating gives CASSLGSRFNYGYTF. Supplemented by reference TRBV7-2 and TRBJ1-2, the full variable domain reads GAGVSQSPSNKVTEKGKDVELRCDPISGHTALYWYRQSLGQGLEFLIYFQGNSAPDKSGLPSDRFSAERTGGSVSTLTIQRTQQEDSAVYLCASSLGSRFNYGYTFGSGTRLTVV.

V and J are TRBV5-1 and TRBJ1-1; D remains ambiguous. Deletions cut 1 base from V and 1 base from J, with 8 bases between. CDR1 is SGHRS and CDR2 is YFSETQ in the germline V gene. CDR3 length: 14 residues. The CDR3, as DNA: TGCGCCAGCAGCTTGAACTCAGGGAACACTGAAGCTTTCTTT. It yields the protein CASSLNSGNTEAFF.

V gene TRBV19 combines with J gene TRBJ2-7; 9 bases fit TRBD1. V shed 9 bases and J 5 bases; nucleotides not matched to a gene: 17. Per germline, CDR1 LNHDA and CDR2 SQIVND (reference sequence). The CDR3 runs 16 residues. The CDR3 here is CASRSGTGFLGNEQYF. The CDR3 region has the DNA TGTGCCAGCCGGTCCGGGACAGGGTTTCTCGGGAACGAGCAGTACTTC.

In this sample, this clone turned up a few times. This CDR3 is also generated by other DNA sequences in the sample. The genes are TRBV10-3 and TRBJ1-1; D is unresolved. CDR3 length: 12 amino acids. Germline V gene data show CDR1 as ENHRY and CDR2 as SYGVKD. The germline V and J ends were trimmed by 6 bases and 2 bases, with 7 bases remaining between them. The CDR3 DNA reads TGTGCCATCAGAGGCCAAAACACTGAAGCTTTCTTT. This codes for CAIRGQNTEAFF.

This clone occurred a few times. The chain couples TRBV19 to TRBJ1-5; D is possibly TRBD1 (6 bases). The CDR3 runs to 16 residues. Per the germline V gene, CDR1 is LNHDA and CDR2 is SQIVND (reference sequence). The germline V and J ends were trimmed by 7 bases and 0 bases, with 16 bases remaining between them. The CDR3: CASIMDSKYSNQPQHF. In DNA form, the CDR3 reads TGTGCCAGTATCATGGACAGCAAATATAGCAATCAGCCCCAGCATTTT.

This rearrangement joins TRBV7-2 to TRBJ2-7; 12 bases align to TRBD2. The CDR3 extends over 16 amino acids. Germline V gene data show CDR1 as SGHTA and CDR2 as FQGNSA. V was pared by 5 bases and J by 1 base, with 6 bases of the junction left unmatched. CDR3 sequence: CASSPTSGGGSYEQYF. Written as DNA, the CDR3 is TGTGCCAGCAGCCCGACTAGCGGGGGTGGTTCCTACGAGCAGTACTTC.

The rearrangement uses TRBV27 and TRBJ2-7, with a tentative D call TRBD2 (5 bases). CDR3 length equals 16 residues. Germline CDR1 MNHEY, CDR2 SMNVEV (reference sequence). V was pared by 6 bases and J by 1 base, with 19 bases between. The CDR3 sequence: CASSPLPPGSSYEQYF. The CDR3 nucleotides read TGTGCCAGCAGCCCTCTCCCTCCGGGATCTTCCTACGAGCAGTACTTC.

This chain links TRBV7-3 with TRBJ2-3; D could derive from TRBD1 or TRBD2 (7 bases each). The length of the CDR3 is 16 residues. The germline V gene has CDR1 SGHTA and CDR2 FQGTGA. The ends were cut back, 5 bases at V and 3 bases at J, with 18 bases in the middle. CDR3 region: CASSPQGGLGTDTQYF. The DNA for the CDR3 is TGTGCCAGCAGCCCCCAGGGGGGGCTGGGGACAGATACGCAGTATTTT. The full variable domain, completed using reference TRBV7-3 and TRBJ2-3, is GAGVSQTPSNKVTEKGKYVELRCDPISGHTALYWYRQSLGQGPEFLIYFQGTGAADDSGLPNDRFFAVRPEGSVSTLKIQRTERGDSAVYLCASSPQGGLGTDTQYFGPGTRLTVL.

The J gene is TRBJ1-6, the V gene TRBV19; D remains ambiguous. The CDR3 consists of 17 residues. The V end was cut by 4 bases, the J end by 2 bases, with 15 bases between. Per the germline V gene, CDR1 is LNHDA and CDR2 is SQIVND (reference sequence). CDR3 nucleotide sequence: TGTGCCAGTAGTACTCAAGTGAGACTGACCTATAATTCACCCCTCCACTTT. Its protein product is CASSTQVRLTYNSPLHF.

V usage is TRBV5-1 and J usage is TRBJ1-2; 8 bases map to TRBD1. The CDR3 loop spans 17 amino acids. Per the germline V gene, CDR1 is SGHRS and CDR2 is YFSETQ. With V trimmed by 0 bases and J by 8 bases, 15 bases remained unmatched. The CDR3 DNA reads TGCGCCAGCAGCTTGGTCGGTAGGGACAGGATACCCGGGGGCTACACCTTC. Encoded protein: CASSLVGRDRIPGGYTF.

This chain connects TRBV19 to TRBJ1-2, with D hard to call. The CDR3 extends over 11 amino acids. From germline, CDR1 is LNHDA and CDR2 SQIVND (reference sequence). The V gene lost 5 bases and the J gene lost 8 bases, with 9 bases spanning the gap. The CDR3 DNA follows: TGTGCCAGTAGTGTCGGCCAGGGCTACACCTTC. It codes for CASSVGQGYTF.

This clone has just one count. The genes are TRBV19 and TRBJ1-4; D gene ambiguous. Trimming pared 3 bases from V and 6 bases from J, leaving 5 bases between. CDR1 and CDR2 (germline): LNHDA, SQIVND (reference sequence). The CDR3 sequence is 12 residues long. The CDR3 bases are TGTGCCAGTAGTATTATTCATGAAAAACTGTTTTTT. This codes for CASSIIHEKLFF.

This chain links TRBV5-1 with TRBJ2-2; 7 bases align to TRBD1. This CDR3 is built from 15 residues. Per germline, CDR1 SGHRS and CDR2 YFSETQ. The junction had 7 bases not matched to a gene; V was cut back by 7 bases and J by 1 base. The CDR3 nucleotides are TGCGCCAGCTCCTCACGGACAGGGAACACCGGGGAGCTGTTTTTT. Translated: CASSSRTGNTGELFF.

The J gene is TRBJ1-2, the V gene TRBV6-5, with D tentatively TRBD1 (5 bases). The CDR3 runs 15 residues. Trimming stripped 6 bases from V and 0 bases from J, with 14 bases between. Germline assignment: CDR1 MNHEY and CDR2 SVGAGI. The chain's CDR3 is CASSYGTATNYGYTF. The DNA of the CDR3 is TGTGCCAGCAGCTACGGGACCGCTACTAACTATGGCTACACCTTC.

The J gene is TRBJ1-6, the V gene TRBV19; D is undetermined. Trimming pared 1 base from V and 8 bases from J, leaving 6 bases between. The CDR3 is 13 amino acids. Looked up from germline, CDR1 is LNHDA and CDR2 is SQIVND (reference sequence). CDR3 region: CASSIGGDSPLHF. The CDR3 DNA reads as TGTGCCAGTAGTATAGGTGGGGATTCACCCCTCCACTTT.

The J gene is TRBJ1-4, the V gene TRBV12-3 or TRBV12-4; D ambiguous. Trimming stripped 7 bases from V and 8 bases from J, with 11 bases between. The CDR3 runs to 12 residues. CDR3 amino acids: CASTNGGEKLFF. As DNA, the CDR3 is TGTGCCAGCACCAATGGAGGCGAAAAACTGTTTTTT.

The gene calls are TRBV9 and TRBJ1-1, with 12 positions matching TRBD1. The CDR3 length is 17 residues. V lost 1 base to trimming and J lost 4 bases; unmatched junction nucleotides: 8. Germline CDR1 reads SGDLS; CDR2 reads YYNGEE. This CDR3 reads CASSVIPGGQGATEAFF. For the CDR3, the DNA is TGTGCCAGCAGCGTAATCCCGGGGGGACAGGGGGCCACTGAAGCTTTCTTT.

This chain connects TRBV2 to TRBJ1-6; D may be TRBD1 (5 bases). In germline, CDR1 is SNHLY, CDR2 FYNNEI. Trimming removed 4 bases at V and 6 bases at J, with 19 bases between. The CDR3 totals 17 residues. CDR3 nucleotides: TGTGCCAGCAGTGGACGGGCTGCTCGTCAGGGTAATTCACCCCTCCACTTT. It encodes CASSGRAARQGNSPLHF.